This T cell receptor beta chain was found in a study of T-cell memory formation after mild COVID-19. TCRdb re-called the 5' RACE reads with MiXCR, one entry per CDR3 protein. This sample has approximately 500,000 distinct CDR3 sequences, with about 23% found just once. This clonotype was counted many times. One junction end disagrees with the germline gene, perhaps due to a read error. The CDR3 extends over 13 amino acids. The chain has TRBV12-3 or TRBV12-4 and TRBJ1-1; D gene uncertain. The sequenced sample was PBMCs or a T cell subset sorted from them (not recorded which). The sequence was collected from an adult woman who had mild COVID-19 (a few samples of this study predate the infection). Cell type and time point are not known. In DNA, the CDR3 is TGCGCCAGCAGCTTGGCCAGGAACACTGAAGCTTTCTTT. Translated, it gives CASSLARNTEAFF.